The 4 T cell receptor beta chains below come from one sample, sequenced in a study of blood T cell repertoires in COVID-19. Assay used: immunoSEQ multiplex PCR; TCRdb lists only in-frame clones, some missing. The table records 110,000 or so clones, around 74% of them present only once. The sequenced sample was peripheral blood. The source is a woman aged 70-85 years with acute or convalescent COVID-19.

V gene TRBV19 combines with J gene TRBJ2-2, with D tentatively TRBD2 (6 bases). Looked up from germline, CDR1 is LNHDA and CDR2 is SQIVND (reference sequence). CDR3 length: 13 residues. Trimming cost V 8 bases and J 8 bases, with 15 bases left between them. CDR3 amino acids: CASQPTAGGELFF. The CDR3 bases are TGTGCCAGTCAACCGACGGCGGGAGGGGAGCTGTTTTTT.

V gene TRBV14 combines with J gene TRBJ1-4; no clear D gene. V lost 4 bases to trimming and J lost 7 bases, with 13 bases between them. CDR1 SGHDN and CDR2 FVKESK come from the germline V gene. The CDR3 runs to 14 residues. DNA of the CDR3: TGTGCCAGCAGCCGTGGCCTACGGGGTGAAAAACTGTTTTTT. It specifies CASSRGLRGEKLFF.

The J gene is TRBJ1-4, the V gene TRBV5-1; the D is unclear. The V gene lost 4 bases and the J gene lost 8 bases, with 12 bases spanning the gap. Germline loops: CDR1 SGHRS, CDR2 YFSETQ. CDR3 length: 13 amino acids. The CDR3 is CASSPASAEKLFF. The CDR3, as DNA: TGCGCCAGCAGCCCCGCTAGCGCCGAAAAACTGTTTTTT. The variable domain in full, with the rest retrieved from reference TRBV5-1 and TRBJ1-4, is KAGVTQTPRYLIKTRGQQVTLSCSPISGHRSVSWYQQTPGQGLQFLFEYFSETQRNKGNFPGRFSGRQFSNSRSEMNVSTLELGDSALYLCASSPASAEKLFFGSGTQLSVL.

The CDR3 DNA reads TGCGCCAGCAGCTTTTCTCCCCAGGGAGGGGAGACCCAGTACTTC. This encodes CASSFSPQGGETQYF. This sequence joins TRBV5-1 and TRBJ2-5, with TRBD2 matching over 7 bases. CDR3 length: 15 residues. V shed 2 bases and J 5 bases; nucleotides not matched to a gene: 9. Germline V gives CDR1 SGHRS, CDR2 YFSETQ.